Each of the 27 T cell receptor beta chains below was sequenced from the same sample in a study of breast tumors, draining lymph nodes, adjacent tissues. Each CDR3 protein gets one entry after TCRdb re-called the multiplex PCR reads with MiXCR. The data contain 200,000 or so distinct CDR3 sequences, about 32% of them singletons. Breast cancer patients provided tissue from their axillary draining lymph nodes. Sequencing was carried out using axillary lymph node tissue. The receptors derive from a female donor with breast cancer. Some clones in this sample may be carry-over from other donors' samples.

This clonotype occurred many times. This chain joins TRBV11-2 and TRBJ2-7; D is ambiguous. The CDR3 loop spans 17 amino acids. Germline loops: CDR1 SGHAT, CDR2 FQNNGV. V lost 1 base and J lost 0, with 16 bases in between. The CDR3 region has the DNA TGTGCCAGCAGCTTAGCCCGAGGTGGGTTCAGCTCCTACGAGCAGTACTTC. Translation: CASSLARGGFSSYEQYF.

Regarding this clonotype: A much larger clone lies one base from this, so it may be a read error. The V gene is TRBV6-1, the J gene TRBJ2-7; TRBD1 matches 7 bases. Germline lookup yields CDR1 MNHNS and CDR2 SASEGT. The CDR3 loop spans 13 amino acids. The CDR3 nucleotides are TGTGCCAGCATAACAGGGGAACCCTACGTGCAGTACTTC. It is translated as CASITGEPYVQYF.

In regard to this clonotype: A clone one base away is much larger, so this may be a read error. V usage is TRBV28 and J usage is TRBJ2-3; 8 bases map to TRBD2. The CDR3 consists of 14 residues. Germline-derived CDR1 and CDR2 are MDHEN and SYDVKM. The CDR3: CASRLAGNTDTKYF. Written as DNA, the CDR3 is TGTGCCAGCAGGCTAGCGGGCAACACAGATACGAAGTATTTT. The full variable domain, its missing parts supplied by reference TRBV28 and TRBJ2-3, is DVKVTQSSRYLVKRTGEKVFLECVQDMDHENMFWYRQDPGLGLRLIYFSYDVKMKEKGDIPEGYSVSREKKERFSLILESASTNQTSMYLCASRLAGNTDTKYFGPGTRLTVL.

This clonotype was detected ten times or more. V and J are TRBV5-8 and TRBJ1-5; no clear D. V was clipped by 1 base and J by 1 base, with 9 bases between them. The CDR3 is 15 amino acids. CDR1 SGHTS and CDR2 YDEGEE come from the germline V gene. Here the CDR3 DNA reads TGTGCCAGCAGCTTGAGCGGCACCAGCAATCAGCCCCAGCATTTT. Translating it yields CASSLSGTSNQPQHF.

This clonotype was observed at least ten times. This chain connects TRBV28 to TRBJ1-5; unclear D gene. Germline lookup yields CDR1 MDHEN and CDR2 SYDVKM. Deletions cut 5 bases from V and 0 bases from J, with 11 bases between. The length of the CDR3 is 15 residues. The chain's CDR3 is CASSPDLDSNQPQHF. CDR3 in DNA: TGTGCCAGCAGTCCTGACCTGGATAGCAATCAGCCCCAGCATTTT.

The sample holds a few counts of this clonotype. Just one base apart from a much larger clone, this may be a read error. In DNA form, the CDR3 reads TGTGCCAGCAGGGGTAGCGGGGCACCCACAGATACGCAGTATTTT. The encoded protein is CASRGSGAPTDTQYF. The J gene is TRBJ2-3, the V gene TRBV5-5; 8 bases match TRBD2. The CDR3 has 15 residues. Unmatched junction bases numbered 7, after V lost 5 bases and J lost 2 bases. Germline values: CDR1 SGHKS, CDR2 YYEKEE (reference sequence). Using reference TRBV5-5 and TRBJ2-3 for the parts outside the CDR3, the full variable domain is DAGVTQSPTHLIKTRGQQVTLRCSPISGHKSVSWYQQVLGQGPQFIFQYYEKEERGRGNFPDRFSARQFPNYSSELNVNALLLGDSALYLCASRGSGAPTDTQYFGPGTRLTVL.

The J gene is TRBJ2-7, the V gene TRBV9; D may be TRBD2 (5 bases). Per germline, CDR1 SGDLS and CDR2 YYNGEE. The CDR3 is made up of 18 amino acids. V lost 0 bases, J lost 0 bases, and 19 bases lay in between. The CDR3 DNA follows: TGTGCCAGCAGCGTAGAGCGGTCTTGGCCTGGCGGCTCCTACGAGCAGTACTTC. It specifies CASSVERSWPGGSYEQYF.

As for this clonotype: At one end the junction does not follow the germline gene, possibly because of a read error. The rearrangement uses TRBV7-7 and TRBJ2-5, with 9 bases aligning to TRBD2. This CDR3 spans 18 amino acids. Germline V gene data show CDR1 as SSHAT and CDR2 as FNYEAQ (reference sequence). The CDR3 nucleotides read TGTGCTAGCAGGGCTGGCCCTAGGGCGGGAGGGCCCCAAGAGACCCAGTACTTC. It translates to CASRAGPRAGGPQETQYF.

About this clonotype: This may be a read error, as it is one base from a much larger clone. In DNA, the CDR3 is TGCAGTGCCTGGTCTAGCACAGATACGCCGTATTTT. It encodes CSAWSSTDTPYF. The chain links TRBV20-1 to TRBJ2-3; possibly TRBD2 for D (5 bases). Per the germline V gene, CDR1 is DFQATT and CDR2 is SNEGSKA (reference sequence). This CDR3 is built from 12 residues.

This clonotype came up a few times. A much more abundant neighbour one base away suggests this may be a read error. Lacking the conserved final phenylalanine or tryptophan, this CDR3 likely reflects a read error. The genes are TRBV7-2 and TRBJ1-2; possible D gene TRBD1, 6 bases. CDR3 length: 14 amino acids. CDR1 and CDR2 (germline): SGHTA, FQGNSA. Trimming left V 1 base short and J 8 bases short, with 14 bases between. This chain's CDR3 is CASSLVQGREGYTL. CDR3 bases: TGTGCCAGCAGCTTAGTGCAGGGGCGGGAGGGCTACACCCTC.

The chain uses TRBV6-1 and TRBJ1-4; D is possibly TRBD1 (6 bases). Looked up from germline, CDR1 is MNHNS and CDR2 is SASEGT. This CDR3 is built from 14 residues. Trimming took off 4 bases at V and 5 bases at J, with 11 bases between the two ends. CDR3 region: CASSGGTPNEKLFF. The DNA of the CDR3 is TGTGCCAGCAGTGGAGGGACACCGAATGAAAAACTGTTTTTT.

Details on this clonotype: A much more abundant neighbour one base away suggests this may be a read error. The chain couples TRBV6-7 to TRBJ2-3; TRBD2 matches at 8 bases. TRBV6-7 is treated as an ORF (open reading frame) with a function not yet certain. Germline trimming cut 5 bases from V and 2 bases from J; bases unmatched to any gene: 6. The CDR3 consists of 15 residues. DNA of the CDR3: TGTGCCAGCAGTCGGAGCGGGGGACCCACAGATACGCAGTATTTT. Amino acids: CASSRSGGPTDTQYF.

Comments on this clonotype: A read error may be the cause here, since a much bigger clone is one base away. The CDR3 sequence is CAWTGGLAPPLHF. In nucleotides, the CDR3 is TGTGCCTGGACAGGGGGCCTGGCTCCACCCCTCCACTTT. The V and J genes are TRBV30 and TRBJ1-6; 8 positions agree with TRBD1. The CDR3 totals 13 residues. After removal of 4 bases from V and 11 bases from J, the junction contained 7 bases not matched to a gene. Germline V gene lookup returns CDR1 GTSNPN and CDR2 SVGIG (reference sequence).

This clonotype was counted ten times or more. This chain uses TRBV10-3 with TRBJ2-5, with 7 bases lining up with TRBD2. This CDR3 spans 13 amino acids. V trimming: 5 bases; J trimming: 1 base; junction bases outside the gene matches: 1. Germline V CDR1 and CDR2: ENHRY, SYGVKD. In nucleotides, the CDR3 is TGTGCCATCAGTTCTAGCGGCCAAGAGACCCAGTACTTC. It codes for CAISSSGQETQYF.

Ten or more counts support this clonotype. The chain joins TRBV2 to TRBJ1-2, with no clear D. The germline V gene encodes CDR1 SNHLY and CDR2 FYNNEI. V lost 4 bases and J 8 bases, leaving 20 bases between the germline ends. This CDR3 has 15 amino acids. In DNA form, the CDR3 reads TGTGCCAGCAGTGTTGTGGGGTCAGGAGGCGAAGGCTACACCTTC. Protein product: CASSVVGSGGEGYTF.

This clonotype appeared a few times. The V call is TRBV27, the J call TRBJ2-1, with 10 bases identical to TRBD2. J gave up 5 bases and V 5 bases, and 6 bases lay outside the gene matches. The CDR3 has 15 residues. From germline, CDR1 is MNHEY and CDR2 SMNVEV (reference sequence). CDR3 sequence: CASSPRTSGNNEQFF. Written as DNA, the CDR3 is TGTGCCAGCAGTCCCCGGACTAGCGGCAACAATGAGCAGTTCTTC.

This clonotype was recorded once. The V call is TRBV24-1, the J call TRBJ2-3; no reliable D call. This CDR3 comprises 14 residues. V was cut by 5 bases and J by 0 bases, with 8 bases left in between. The germline CDR1 and CDR2 sequences are KGHDR and SFDVKD. CDR3 DNA sequence: TGTGCCACCAGTGTTAGCTACAGCACAGATACGCAGTATTTT. This codes for CATSVSYSTDTQYF.

On this clonotype: This clone may be a read error of a much larger clone one base away. The chain couples TRBV5-6 to TRBJ2-2; TRBD1 matches 7 bases. CDR3 length: 14 amino acids. From germline, CDR1 is SGHDT and CDR2 YYEEEE. J was trimmed by 4 bases and V by 6 bases; bases with no gene match: 6. In nucleotides, the CDR3 is TGTGCCAGCATCGGGACAGCGACCACCGGGGAGCTGTTTTTT. It codes for CASIGTATTGELFF.

This clonotype was detected only a few times. Germline is not matched at one junction end, which may reflect a read error. In DNA form, the CDR3 reads TGTGCCAGCAGCTTCGGGTACCGGGACCGGGATGGCTACCCCTTC. Its protein is CASSFGYRDRDGYPF. This chain links TRBV7-9 with TRBJ1-2, with TRBD1 as a possible D gene (5 bases). Germline-derived CDR1 and CDR2 are SEHNR and FQNEAQ (reference sequence). This CDR3 spans 15 amino acids.

This clonotype came up many times. The J gene is TRBJ1-5, the V gene TRBV20-1; 8 bases line up with TRBD1. There are 14 residues in the CDR3. Germline V lookup: CDR1 DFQATT, CDR2 SNEGSKA (reference sequence). Trimming cost V 2 bases and J 6 bases; bases outside gene matches: 6. CDR3 in amino acids: CSARSPGGSQPQHF. The CDR3 DNA reads TGCAGTGCTAGATCACCAGGGGGCAGTCAGCCCCAGCATTTT.

This clonotype was recorded at least ten times. This chain uses TRBV7-9 with TRBJ2-2; the D is unclear. CDR1 is SEHNR and CDR2 is FQNEAQ in the germline V gene (reference sequence). The length of the CDR3 is 13 residues. Trimming left V 2 bases short and J 6 bases short, with 7 bases between. The CDR3 loop is CASSLRAAGELFF. The CDR3 coding sequence is TGTGCCAGCAGCTTACGGGCGGCCGGGGAGCTGTTTTTT.

This clonotype showed up just once. Given a much more abundant clone one base away, this may be a read error. This chain uses TRBV2 with TRBJ2-4; possibly TRBD2 for D (5 bases). In germline, CDR1 is SNHLY, CDR2 FYNNEI. The CDR3 is 15 residues long. The CDR3 DNA reads TGTGCCGGCAGTGAAACTACTCGGGGAAGAAACATTCAGTACTTC. This encodes CAGSETTRGRNIQYF.

There are many counts of this clonotype. The chain employs TRBV6-1 and TRBJ2-3; 12 bases agree with TRBD2. CDR1 and CDR2 (germline): MNHNS, SASEGT. Trimming removed 7 bases from V and 4 bases from J; junction bases left unmatched: 6. This CDR3 spans 15 amino acids. CDR3 loop: CASIRLAGVPDTQYF. CDR3 sequence (DNA): TGTGCCAGCATCCGACTAGCGGGGGTGCCAGATACGCAGTATTTT.

The chain has TRBV4-1 and TRBJ2-3; 11 bases are shared with TRBD2. The germline V gene has CDR1 MGHRA and CDR2 YSYEKL. J gave up 3 bases and V 4 bases, and 6 bases lay outside the gene matches. This CDR3 is built from 16 residues. The CDR3 coding sequence is TGCGCCAGCAGCCCCATGACTAGCGGGAAAACAGATACGCAGTATTTT. It codes for CASSPMTSGKTDTQYF.

This clonotype has just a few counts. The rearrangement joins TRBV12-3 or TRBV12-4 to TRBJ1-6; TRBD1 matches 7 bases. With V trimmed by 6 bases and J by 9 bases, 5 bases remained unmatched. This CDR3 is 13 amino acids long. CDR3 bases: TGTGCCAGCAGCCCCGGGACAGCTTCACCCCTCCACTTT. This gives the protein CASSPGTASPLHF.

This clonotype was seen many times. The gene calls are TRBV30 and TRBJ1-5, with unresolved D. Per germline, CDR1 GTSNPN and CDR2 SVGIG (reference sequence). This CDR3 region has 14 residues. Deletions cut 1 base from V and 2 bases from J, with 9 bases between. The CDR3 sequence: CAWSEGLGNQPQHF. Here the CDR3 DNA reads TGTGCCTGGAGTGAAGGGTTGGGCAATCAGCCCCAGCATTTT.

This CDR3 is CASSLMGTGGHGYTF. The CDR3 DNA is TGTGCCAGCAGCTTGATGGGGACAGGGGGTCATGGCTACACCTTC. The V gene is TRBV5-6, the J gene TRBJ1-2; 11 nucleotides agree with TRBD1. The V segment lost 1 base and the J segment 6 bases; nucleotides outside the gene matches: 5. Germline-derived CDR1 and CDR2 are SGHDT and YYEEEE. The CDR3 is 15 amino acids.